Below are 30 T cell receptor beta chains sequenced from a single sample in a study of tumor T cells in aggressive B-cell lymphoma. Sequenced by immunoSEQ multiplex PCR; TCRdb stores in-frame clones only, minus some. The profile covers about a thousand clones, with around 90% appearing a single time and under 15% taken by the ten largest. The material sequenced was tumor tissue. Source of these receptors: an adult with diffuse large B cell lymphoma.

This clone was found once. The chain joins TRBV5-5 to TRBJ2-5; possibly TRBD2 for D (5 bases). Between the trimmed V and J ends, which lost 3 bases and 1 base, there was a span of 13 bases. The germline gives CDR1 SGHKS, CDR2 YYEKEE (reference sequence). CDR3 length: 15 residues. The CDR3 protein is CASSSLRLPQETQYF. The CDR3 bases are TGTGCCAGCAGCTCTCTTAGACTACCCCAAGAGACCCAGTACTTC.

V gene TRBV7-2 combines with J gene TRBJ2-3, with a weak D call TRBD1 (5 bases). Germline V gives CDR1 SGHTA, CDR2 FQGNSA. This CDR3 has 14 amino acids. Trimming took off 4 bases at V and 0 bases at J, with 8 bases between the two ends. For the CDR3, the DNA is TGTGCCAGCAGCTCCAGGGCTAGCACAGATACGCAGTATTTT. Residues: CASSSRASTDTQYF. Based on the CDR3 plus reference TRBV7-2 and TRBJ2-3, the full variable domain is GAGVSQSPSNKVTEKGKDVELRCDPISGHTALYWYRQSLGQGLEFLIYFQGNSAPDKSGLPSDRFSAERTGGSVSTLTIQRTQQEDSAVYLCASSSRASTDTQYFGPGTRLTVL.

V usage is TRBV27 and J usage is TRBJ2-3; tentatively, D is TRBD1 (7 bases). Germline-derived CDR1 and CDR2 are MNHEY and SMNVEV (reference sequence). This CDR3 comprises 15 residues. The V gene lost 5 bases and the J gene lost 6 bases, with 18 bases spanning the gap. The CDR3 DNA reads TGTGCCAGCAGTCTGACAGGGAGGTCATCGGATACGCAGTATTTT. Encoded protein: CASSLTGRSSDTQYF.

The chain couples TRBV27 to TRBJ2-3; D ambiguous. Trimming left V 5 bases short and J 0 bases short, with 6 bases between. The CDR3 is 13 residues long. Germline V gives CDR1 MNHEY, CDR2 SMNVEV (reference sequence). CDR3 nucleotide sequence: TGTGCCAGCAGTCGCACTAGCACAGATACGCAGTATTTT. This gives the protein CASSRTSTDTQYF.

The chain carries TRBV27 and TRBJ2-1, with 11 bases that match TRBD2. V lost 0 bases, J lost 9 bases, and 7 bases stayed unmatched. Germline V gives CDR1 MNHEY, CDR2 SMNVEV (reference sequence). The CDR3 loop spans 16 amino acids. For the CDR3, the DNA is TGTGCCAGCAGTTTATCGGTCACTAGCGGGAGAGGTGAGCAGTTCTTC. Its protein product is CASSLSVTSGRGEQFF.

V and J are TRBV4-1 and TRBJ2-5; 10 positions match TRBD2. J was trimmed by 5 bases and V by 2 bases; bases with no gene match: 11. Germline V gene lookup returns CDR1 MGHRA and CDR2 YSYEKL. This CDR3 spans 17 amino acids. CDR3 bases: TGCGCCAGCAGCCAAAGGGCCTGGGGACTAGCGATTGAGACCCAGTACTTC. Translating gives CASSQRAWGLAIETQYF.

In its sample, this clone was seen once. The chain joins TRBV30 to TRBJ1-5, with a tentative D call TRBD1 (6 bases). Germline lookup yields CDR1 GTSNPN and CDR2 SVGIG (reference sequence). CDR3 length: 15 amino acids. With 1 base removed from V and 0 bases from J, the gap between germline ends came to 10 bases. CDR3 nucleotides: TGTGCCTGGAGTGGGGGGGGCTATAGCAATCAGCCCCAGCATTTT. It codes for CAWSGGGYSNQPQHF. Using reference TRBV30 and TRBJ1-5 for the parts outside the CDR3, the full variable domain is SQTIHQWPATLVQPVGSPLSLECTVEGTSNPNLYWYRQAAGRGLQLLFYSVGIGQISSEVPQNLSASRPQDRQFILSSKKLLLSDSGFYLCAWSGGGYSNQPQHFGDGTRLSIL.

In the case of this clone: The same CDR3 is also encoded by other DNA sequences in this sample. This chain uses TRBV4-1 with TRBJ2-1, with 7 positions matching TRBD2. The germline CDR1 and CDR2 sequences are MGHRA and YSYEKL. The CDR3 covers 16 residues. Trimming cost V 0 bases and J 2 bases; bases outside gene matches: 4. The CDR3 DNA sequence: TGCGCCAGCAGCCAAGACGCTAGCGGAGCCTACAATGAGCAGTTCTTC. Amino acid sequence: CASSQDASGAYNEQFF.

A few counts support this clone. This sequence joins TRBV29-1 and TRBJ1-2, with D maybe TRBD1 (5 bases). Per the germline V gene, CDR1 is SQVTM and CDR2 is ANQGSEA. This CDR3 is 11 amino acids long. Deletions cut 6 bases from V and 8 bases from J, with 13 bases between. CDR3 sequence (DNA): TGCAGCGTCGGACAAGTGGGAGGCTACACCTTC. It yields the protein CSVGQVGGYTF.

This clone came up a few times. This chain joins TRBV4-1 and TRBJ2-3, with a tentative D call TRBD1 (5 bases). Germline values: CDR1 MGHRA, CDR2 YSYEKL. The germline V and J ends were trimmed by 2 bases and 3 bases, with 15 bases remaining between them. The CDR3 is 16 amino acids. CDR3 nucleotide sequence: TGCGCCAGCAGCCAATTTCGACAGCAGAATACAGATACGCAGTATTTT. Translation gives CASSQFRQQNTDTQYF.

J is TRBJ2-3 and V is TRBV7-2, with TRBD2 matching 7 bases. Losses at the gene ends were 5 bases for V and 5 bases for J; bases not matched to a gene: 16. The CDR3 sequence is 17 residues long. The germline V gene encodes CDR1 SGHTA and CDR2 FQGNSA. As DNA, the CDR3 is TGTGCCAGCAGCGCCTCGAGGCTAGCGGTGGGAGGAGATACGCAGTATTTT. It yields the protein CASSASRLAVGGDTQYF. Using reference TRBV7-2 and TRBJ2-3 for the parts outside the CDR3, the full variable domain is GAGVSQSPSNKVTEKGKDVELRCDPISGHTALYWYRQSLGQGLEFLIYFQGNSAPDKSGLPSDRFSAERTGGSVSTLTIQRTQQEDSAVYLCASSASRLAVGGDTQYFGPGTRLTVL.

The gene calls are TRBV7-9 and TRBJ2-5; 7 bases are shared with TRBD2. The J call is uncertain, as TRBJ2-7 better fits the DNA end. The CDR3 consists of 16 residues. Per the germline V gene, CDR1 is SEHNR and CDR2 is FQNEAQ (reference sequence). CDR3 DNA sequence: TGTGCCAGCAGCTCGTACAGTACTAGCGTCTCCTACGAGCAGTACTTC. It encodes CASSSYSTSVSYEQYF.

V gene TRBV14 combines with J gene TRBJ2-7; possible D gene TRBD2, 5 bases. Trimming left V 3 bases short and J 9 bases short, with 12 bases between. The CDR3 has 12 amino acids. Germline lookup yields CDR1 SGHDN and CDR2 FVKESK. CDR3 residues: CASSQIPGVQYF. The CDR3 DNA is TGTGCCAGCAGCCAGATTCCCGGGGTGCAGTACTTC. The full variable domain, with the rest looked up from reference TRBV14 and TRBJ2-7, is EAGVTQFPSHSVIEKGQTVTLRCDPISGHDNLYWYRRVMGKEIKFLLHFVKESKQDESGMPNNRFLAERTGGTYSTLKVQPAELEDSGVYFCASSQIPGVQYFGPGTRLTVT.

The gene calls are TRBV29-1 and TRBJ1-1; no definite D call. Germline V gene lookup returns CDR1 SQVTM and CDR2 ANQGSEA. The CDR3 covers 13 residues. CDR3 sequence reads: CNAARSSSTEAFF. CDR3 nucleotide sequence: TGCAACGCCGCCCGGAGTAGTAGCACTGAAGCTTTCTTT.

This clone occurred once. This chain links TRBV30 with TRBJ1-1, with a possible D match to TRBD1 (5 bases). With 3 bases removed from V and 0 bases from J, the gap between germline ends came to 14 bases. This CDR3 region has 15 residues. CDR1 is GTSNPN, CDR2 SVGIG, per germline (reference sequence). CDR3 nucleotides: TGTGCCTGGAGAGCCCCACAGGCCTTGAACACTGAAGCTTTCTTT. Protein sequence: CAWRAPQALNTEAFF.

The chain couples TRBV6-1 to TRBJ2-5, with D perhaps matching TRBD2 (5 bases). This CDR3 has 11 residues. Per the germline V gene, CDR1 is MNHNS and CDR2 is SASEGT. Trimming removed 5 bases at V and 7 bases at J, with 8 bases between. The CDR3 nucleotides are TGTGCCAGCAGTACCGCGGGGACCCAGTACTTC. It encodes CASSTAGTQYF.

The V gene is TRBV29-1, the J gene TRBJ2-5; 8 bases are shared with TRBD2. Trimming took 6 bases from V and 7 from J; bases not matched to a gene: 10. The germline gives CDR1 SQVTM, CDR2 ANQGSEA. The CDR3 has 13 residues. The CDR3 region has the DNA TGCAGCGTCATAGCGGGACGAACGGGGACCCAGTACTTC. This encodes CSVIAGRTGTQYF.

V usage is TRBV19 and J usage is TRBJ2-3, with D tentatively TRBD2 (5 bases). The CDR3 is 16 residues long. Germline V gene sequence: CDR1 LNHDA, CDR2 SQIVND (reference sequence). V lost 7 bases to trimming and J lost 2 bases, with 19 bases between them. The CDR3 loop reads CASKGIVYGNTDTQYF. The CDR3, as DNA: TGTGCCAGTAAGGGAATAGTCTACGGGAACACAGATACGCAGTATTTT.

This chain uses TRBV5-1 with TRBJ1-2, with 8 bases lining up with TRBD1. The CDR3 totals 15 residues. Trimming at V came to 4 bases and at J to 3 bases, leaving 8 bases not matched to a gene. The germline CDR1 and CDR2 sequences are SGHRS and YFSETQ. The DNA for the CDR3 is TGCGCCAGCAGCGCGGGACAGGCCCCCTACTATGGCTACACCTTC. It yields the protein CASSAGQAPYYGYTF. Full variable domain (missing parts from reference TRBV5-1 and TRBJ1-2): KAGVTQTPRYLIKTRGQQVTLSCSPISGHRSVSWYQQTPGQGLQFLFEYFSETQRNKGNFPGRFSGRQFSNSRSEMNVSTLELGDSALYLCASSAGQAPYYGYTFGSGTRLTVV.

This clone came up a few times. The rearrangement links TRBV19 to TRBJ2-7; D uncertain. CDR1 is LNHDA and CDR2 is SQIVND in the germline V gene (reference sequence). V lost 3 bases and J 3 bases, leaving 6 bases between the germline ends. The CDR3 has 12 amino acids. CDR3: CASSIGGYEQYF. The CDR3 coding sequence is TGTGCCAGTAGTATCGGCGGCTACGAGCAGTACTTC.

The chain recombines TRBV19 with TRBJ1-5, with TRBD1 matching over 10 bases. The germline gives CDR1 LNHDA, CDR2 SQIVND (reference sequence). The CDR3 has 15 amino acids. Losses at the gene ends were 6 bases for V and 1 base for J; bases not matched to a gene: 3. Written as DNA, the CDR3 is TGTGCCAGTAGCCAGGACAGGGGGAGCAATCAGCCCCAGCATTTT. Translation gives CASSQDRGSNQPQHF.

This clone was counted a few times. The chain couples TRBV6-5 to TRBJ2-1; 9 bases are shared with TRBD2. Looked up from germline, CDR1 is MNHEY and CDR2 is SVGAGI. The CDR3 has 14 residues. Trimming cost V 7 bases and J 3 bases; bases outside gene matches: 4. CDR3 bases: TGTGCCAGCAAGCTAGCGGGAATCTACAATGAGCAGTTCTTC. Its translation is CASKLAGIYNEQFF.

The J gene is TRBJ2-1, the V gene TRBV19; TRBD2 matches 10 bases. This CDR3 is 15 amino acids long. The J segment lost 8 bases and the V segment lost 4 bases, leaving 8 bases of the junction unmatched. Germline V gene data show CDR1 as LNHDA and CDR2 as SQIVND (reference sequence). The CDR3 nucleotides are TGTGCCAGTAGTAGCAGCGGGAGGGCCTTGGATGAGCAGTTCTTC. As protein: CASSSSGRALDEQFF.

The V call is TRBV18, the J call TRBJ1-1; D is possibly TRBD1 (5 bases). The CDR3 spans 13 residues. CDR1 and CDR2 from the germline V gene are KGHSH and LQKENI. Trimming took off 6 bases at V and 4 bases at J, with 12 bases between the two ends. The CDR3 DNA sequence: TGTGCCAGCTCCCCTGACAGCCCCACTGAAGCTTTCTTT. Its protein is CASSPDSPTEAFF.

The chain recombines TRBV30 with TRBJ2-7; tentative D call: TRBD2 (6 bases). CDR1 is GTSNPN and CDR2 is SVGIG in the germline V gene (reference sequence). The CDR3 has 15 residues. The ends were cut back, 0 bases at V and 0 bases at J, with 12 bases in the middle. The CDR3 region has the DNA TGTGCCTGGAGTGTACTGGGACTCAGCTCCTACGAGCAGTACTTC. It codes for CAWSVLGLSSYEQYF.

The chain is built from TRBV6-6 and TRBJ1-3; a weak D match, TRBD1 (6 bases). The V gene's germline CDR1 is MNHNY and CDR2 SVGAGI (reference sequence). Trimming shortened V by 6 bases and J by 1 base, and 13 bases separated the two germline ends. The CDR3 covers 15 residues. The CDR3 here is CASSLQGISGNTIYF. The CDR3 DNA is TGTGCCAGCAGCCTACAGGGAATATCTGGAAACACCATATATTTT.

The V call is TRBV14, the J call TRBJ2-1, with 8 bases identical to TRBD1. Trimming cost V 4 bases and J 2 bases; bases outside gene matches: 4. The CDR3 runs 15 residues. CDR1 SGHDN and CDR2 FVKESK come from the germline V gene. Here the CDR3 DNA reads TGTGCCAGCAGCCTTTGGGACAGGCCCTACAATGAGCAGTTCTTC. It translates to CASSLWDRPYNEQFF. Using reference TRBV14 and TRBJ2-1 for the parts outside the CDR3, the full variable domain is EAGVTQFPSHSVIEKGQTVTLRCDPISGHDNLYWYRRVMGKEIKFLLHFVKESKQDESGMPNNRFLAERTGGTYSTLKVQPAELEDSGVYFCASSLWDRPYNEQFFGPGTRLTVL.

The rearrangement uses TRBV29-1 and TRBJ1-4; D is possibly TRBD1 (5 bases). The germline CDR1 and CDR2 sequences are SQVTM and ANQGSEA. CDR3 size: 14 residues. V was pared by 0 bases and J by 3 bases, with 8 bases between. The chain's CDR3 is CSVEDKGANEKLFF. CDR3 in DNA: TGCAGCGTTGAAGATAAAGGGGCTAATGAAAAACTGTTTTTT. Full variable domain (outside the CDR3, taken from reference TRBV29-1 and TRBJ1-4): SAVISQKPSRDICQRGTSLTIQCQVDSQVTMMFWYRQQPGQSLTLIATANQGSEATYESGFVIDKFPISRPNLTFSTLTVSNMSPEDSSIYLCSVEDKGANEKLFFGSGTQLSVL.

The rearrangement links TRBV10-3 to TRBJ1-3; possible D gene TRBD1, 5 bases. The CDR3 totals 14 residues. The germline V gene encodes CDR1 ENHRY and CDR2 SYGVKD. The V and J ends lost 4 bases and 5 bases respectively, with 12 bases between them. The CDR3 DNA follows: TGTGCCATCAGTGGCGGGGGGGAACGAAACACCATATATTTT. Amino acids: CAISGGGERNTIYF.

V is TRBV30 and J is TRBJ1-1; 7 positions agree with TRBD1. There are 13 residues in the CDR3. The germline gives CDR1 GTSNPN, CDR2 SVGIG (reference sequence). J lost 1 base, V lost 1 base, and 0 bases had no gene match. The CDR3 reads CAWSGQGNTEAFF. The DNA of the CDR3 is TGTGCCTGGAGTGGACAGGGGAACACTGAAGCTTTCTTT.